Below, 20 T cell receptor beta chains from the same sample are listed, as sequenced in a study of cytomegalovirus exposure and HLA in healthy donors. The repertoire was sequenced with immunoSEQ multiplex PCR; TCRdb's copy has only in-frame clones and lacks some. The sample contains 150,000 to 180,000 clones, 86% of which appear only once. Sequencing was carried out using PBMCs. The receptors shown here come from a human donor in good health.

The rearrangement joins TRBV7-3 to TRBJ2-1; 7 nucleotides align to TRBD1. CDR1 is SGHTA, CDR2 FQGTGA, per germline. This CDR3 comprises 15 residues. The J segment lost 12 bases and the V segment lost 3 bases, leaving 14 bases of the junction unmatched. The CDR3 DNA reads as TGTGCCAGCAGCTTGTACAGGGGAAGCAATGAGAGGCAGTTCTTC. Translation: CASSLYRGSNERQFF. Full variable domain (remainder filled in from reference TRBV7-3 and TRBJ2-1): GAGVSQTPSNKVTEKGKYVELRCDPISGHTALYWYRQSLGQGPEFLIYFQGTGAADDSGLPNDRFFAVRPEGSVSTLKIQRTERGDSAVYLCASSLYRGSNERQFFGPGTRLTVL.

This chain links TRBV6-6 with TRBJ2-5; weak D call: TRBD1 (5 bases). Per the germline V gene, CDR1 is MNHNY and CDR2 is SVGAGI (reference sequence). Trimming shortened V by 4 bases and J by 5 bases, and 14 bases separated the two germline ends. This CDR3 has 14 amino acids. The CDR3 protein is CASSSIGVWETQYF. In nucleotides, the CDR3 is TGTGCCAGCAGTTCTATAGGGGTTTGGGAGACCCAGTACTTC.

This chain links TRBV10-3 with TRBJ1-3; no reliable D call. The CDR3 totals 14 residues. Trimming removed 10 bases at V and 2 bases at J, with 15 bases between. Looked up from germline, CDR1 is ENHRY and CDR2 is SYGVKD. The CDR3 is CATQRGVPGNTIYF. The CDR3 DNA is TGTGCCACCCAAAGAGGAGTCCCTGGAAACACCATATATTTT.

The chain combines TRBV28 with TRBJ1-2; 11 bases agree with TRBD1. The J segment lost 6 bases and the V segment lost 5 bases, leaving 5 bases of the junction unmatched. In germline, CDR1 is MDHEN, CDR2 SYDVKM. There are 14 residues in the CDR3. This CDR3 reads CASSPGTGGHGYTF. The CDR3 coding sequence is TGTGCCAGCAGTCCCGGGACAGGGGGACATGGCTACACCTTC.

The gene calls are TRBV19 and TRBJ1-2, with D perhaps matching TRBD1 (6 bases). The germline V gene has CDR1 LNHDA and CDR2 SQIVND (reference sequence). The CDR3 is 12 residues long. V was trimmed by 8 bases and J by 4 bases, leaving 11 bases between them. The CDR3 nucleotides read TGTGCCAGTGCAACAGGGCCCTATGGCTACACCTTC. Amino acid sequence: CASATGPYGYTF.

The chain couples TRBV9 to TRBJ1-2; a possible D gene is TRBD1 (6 bases). This CDR3 is built from 16 residues. The V end lost 3 bases, the J end lost 1 base, and 16 bases lay between the germline ends. The V gene's germline CDR1 is SGDLS and CDR2 YYNGEE. CDR3 protein: CASSAGDWTVNYGYTF. The CDR3 DNA reads TGTGCCAGCAGCGCTGGGGATTGGACAGTTAACTATGGCTACACCTTC.

The chain combines TRBV28 with TRBJ2-2; TRBD1 agrees at 8 bases. Germline assignment: CDR1 MDHEN and CDR2 SYDVKM. This CDR3 is built from 18 residues. The junction had 14 bases not matched to a gene; V was cut back by 5 bases and J by 3 bases. CDR3 sequence reads: CASSPIKPGQEHTGELFF. The CDR3 region has the DNA TGTGCCAGCAGTCCTATAAAACCGGGACAGGAACACACCGGGGAGCTGTTTTTT.

V is TRBV6-5 and J is TRBJ2-1; D is possibly TRBD2 (5 bases). This CDR3 is built from 12 residues. The V and J ends lost 8 bases and 3 bases respectively, with 8 bases between them. The V gene's germline CDR1 is MNHEY and CDR2 SVGAGI. CDR3 in DNA: TGTGCCAGCGGGAGATACTACAATGAGCAGTTCTTC. This translates into CASGRYYNEQFF.

This sequence joins TRBV10-1 and TRBJ2-5; 9 bases align to TRBD1. The CDR3 has 17 residues. Germline CDR1 is WNHNN and CDR2 is SYGVQD (reference sequence). Losses at the gene ends were 6 bases for V and 0 bases for J; bases not matched to a gene: 11. The CDR3 nucleotides read TGCGCCAGCAGCGGGGACAGGGAAGGGGAGGACCAAGAGACCCAGTACTTC. Residues: CASSGDREGEDQETQYF.

The CDR3 here is CASSLGLSAGGPSIDTQYF. CDR3 in DNA: TGTGCCAGCAGCTTGGGTCTCTCGGCGGGGGGGCCGTCTATAGATACGCAGTATTTT. This chain uses TRBV5-4 with TRBJ2-3, with 9 bases lining up with TRBD2. CDR1 is SGHNT, CDR2 YYREEE, per germline (reference sequence). V was pared by 0 bases and J by 5 bases, with 16 bases of the junction left unmatched. CDR3 length: 19 residues. Variable domain in full (rest from reference TRBV5-4 and TRBJ2-3): ETGVTQSPTHLIKTRGQQVTLRCSSQSGHNTVSWYQQALGQGPQFIFQYYREEENGRGNFPPRFSGLQFPNYSSELNVNALELDDSALYLCASSLGLSAGGPSIDTQYFGPGTRLTVL.

This chain links TRBV6-1 with TRBJ1-4; D call uncertain. Germline CDR1 reads MNHNS; CDR2 reads SASEGT. The CDR3 consists of 15 residues. Trimming removed 4 bases at V and 6 bases at J, with 15 bases between. The CDR3: CASSVGRGGDEKLFF. The DNA of the CDR3 is TGTGCCAGCAGTGTGGGCCGGGGTGGAGATGAAAAACTGTTTTTT.

This chain connects TRBV7-9 to TRBJ2-2, with 10 bases aligning to TRBD2. Losses at the gene ends were 6 bases for V and 4 bases for J; bases not matched to a gene: 8. The CDR3 covers 16 residues. Germline lookup yields CDR1 SEHNR and CDR2 FQNEAQ (reference sequence). In DNA, the CDR3 is TGTGCCAGCAGTCGTAGCGGGAGGAAGGGCACCGGGGAGCTGTTTTTT. Its translation is CASSRSGRKGTGELFF.

This clone was seen just once. The V and J genes are TRBV18 and TRBJ2-1; TRBD2 matches 12 bases. V lost 6 bases to trimming and J lost 0 bases; unmatched junction nucleotides: 6. Germline V gives CDR1 KGHSH, CDR2 LQKENI. The CDR3 contains 17 residues. CDR3 in DNA: TGTGCCAGCTCCCGAGTGACTAGCGGGAGCTCCTACAATGAGCAGTTCTTC. Its translation is CASSRVTSGSSYNEQFF.

This sequence joins TRBV5-3 and TRBJ2-2; the match to TRBD2 covers 15 bases. TRBV5-3 is reported as an ORF; its role is uncertain. Trimming at V came to 5 bases and at J to 1 base, leaving 3 bases not matched to a gene. CDR3 length: 17 amino acids. The CDR3 coding sequence is TGTGCCAGAAGGAGGACTAGCGGGGGGGTGAACACCGGGGAGCTGTTTTTT. Protein product: CARRRTSGGVNTGELFF.

The J gene is TRBJ2-7, the V gene TRBV6-1, with 9 bases identical to TRBD2. CDR1 and CDR2 (germline): MNHNS, SASEGT. This CDR3 spans 14 amino acids. The J segment lost 2 bases and the V segment lost 8 bases, leaving 7 bases of the junction unmatched. CDR3 sequence (DNA): TGTGCCAGCGACCGGGGCGGGAGGGCCTACGAGCAGTACTTC. It yields the protein CASDRGGRAYEQYF.

This chain connects TRBV7-9 to TRBJ2-1; D is undetermined. CDR1 is SEHNR, CDR2 FQNEAQ, per germline (reference sequence). Trimming removed 4 bases from V and 5 bases from J, with 15 bases in between. This CDR3 region has 15 residues. CDR3: CASSYQAQINNEQFF. The CDR3 nucleotides are TGTGCCAGCAGCTATCAAGCCCAAATTAACAATGAGCAGTTCTTC.

This rearrangement joins TRBV4-1 to TRBJ1-3; TRBD1 matches at 7 bases. Losses at the gene ends were 3 bases for V and 1 base for J; bases not matched to a gene: 3. Per the germline V gene, CDR1 is MGHRA and CDR2 is YSYEKL. This CDR3 spans 15 amino acids. In DNA, the CDR3 is TGCGCCAGCAGCCACCAGGGGGGATCTGGAAACACCATATATTTT. Its translation: CASSHQGGSGNTIYF.

CDR3 region: CAWSTGSSYNEQFF. The CDR3 nucleotides are TGTGCCTGGTCGACTGGTAGCTCCTACAATGAGCAGTTCTTC. This chain connects TRBV30 to TRBJ2-1; no definite D call. V lost 5 bases to trimming and J lost 0 bases, with 11 bases between them. CDR3 size: 14 residues. From germline, CDR1 is GTSNPN and CDR2 SVGIG (reference sequence).

The chain joins TRBV5-1 to TRBJ2-7, with D uncertain. Per the germline V gene, CDR1 is SGHRS and CDR2 is YFSETQ. Trimming pared 2 bases from V and 4 bases from J, leaving 10 bases between. There are 13 residues in the CDR3. The CDR3 coding sequence is TGCGCCAGCAGCTTTGGCCTAGAGTACGAGCAGTACTTC. It codes for CASSFGLEYEQYF.

This sequence joins TRBV5-4 and TRBJ1-2; 8 bases are a match to TRBD1. CDR1 and CDR2 (germline): SGHNT, YYREEE (reference sequence). This CDR3 contains 15 residues. Losses at the gene ends were 4 bases for V and 2 bases for J; bases not matched to a gene: 7. The CDR3 DNA reads TGTGCCAGCAGCACCCTGGACAGGGCGAACTATGGCTACACCTTC. Translation: CASSTLDRANYGYTF.